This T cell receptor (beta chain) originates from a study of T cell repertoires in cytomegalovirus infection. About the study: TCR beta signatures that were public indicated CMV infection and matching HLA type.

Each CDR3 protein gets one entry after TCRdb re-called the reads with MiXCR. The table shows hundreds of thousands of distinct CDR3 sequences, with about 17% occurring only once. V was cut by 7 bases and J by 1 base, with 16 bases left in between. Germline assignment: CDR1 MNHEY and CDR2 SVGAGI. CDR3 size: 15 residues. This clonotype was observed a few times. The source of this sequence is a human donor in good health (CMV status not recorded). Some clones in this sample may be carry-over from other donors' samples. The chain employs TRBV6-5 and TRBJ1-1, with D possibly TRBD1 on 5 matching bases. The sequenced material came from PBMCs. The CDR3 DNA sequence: TGTGCCAGCACCAAACGGGGGGGAACGAACACTGAAGCTTTCTTT. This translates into CASTKRGGTNTEAFF.